This T cell receptor beta chain was documented in a study of vaccination effects on CD4 cells after COVID-19. The data were produced by immunoSEQ multiplex PCR, yet TCRdb's version contains in-frame clones alone and is incomplete. The profile shows tens of thousands of clones, roughly 78% of them singletons. Details on this clone: Its antigen is not known.

This CDR3 has 12 residues. Germline CDR1 SGHNT, CDR2 YYREEE (reference sequence). V was trimmed by 3 bases and J by 6 bases, leaving 10 bases between them. Before sequencing, viral peptide pools were used by the ViraFEST assay to expand antigen-specific CD4+ T cells. Cells that had been cultured for roughly 9 days were the source of isolated CD4+ T cells. No vaccinee had earlier SARS-CoV-2 infection, and nucleocapsid antibodies were negative. Findings and caveats of the study: Recruitment yielded few convalescent patients, and the study had no early post-infection timepoints. Cross-reactivity toward common cold coronaviruses was confined to only 1 of 255 vaccine-induced clones in healthy vaccinees. Infection-derived and vaccine-derived clones contracted markedly late after vaccination.

The receptor comes from a human donor who received a COVID-19 vaccine. The sample in question was CD4+ T cells from PBMCs cultured with HCoV-NL63 spike peptides, obtained before COVID-19 vaccination. The rearrangement links TRBV5-4 to TRBJ2-7; no firm D call. In DNA, the CDR3 is TGTGCCAGCAGCTCGAGACCCCGCGAGCAGTACTTC. Amino acids: CASSSRPREQYF.